One T cell receptor beta chain is described in this entry. Its antigen is currently unknown. V was clipped by 6 bases and J by 2 bases, with 8 bases between them. The CDR3 runs to 12 residues. Germline assignment: CDR1 MNHNS and CDR2 SASEGT. Generated by immunoSEQ multiplex PCR, the TCRdb table keeps only in-frame clones and is missing some. The table lists some 120,000 clones, approximately 90% of them singletons, with about 5% in the top ten. The time point denotes: blood 2 weeks post-SBRT. The treatment here: 15 Gy SBRT to primary tumor, nephrectomy 4 weeks later. This sample stems from a study of radiation and T cells in renal cell carcinoma. As for the study in general: Nephrectomy followed 15 Gy stereotactic body radiation by 4 weeks. The study's findings and limits: Pretreatment tumor biopsies were lacking, so baseline clonotypes are unknown.

The chain uses TRBV6-1 and TRBJ2-7, with no clear D. The receptor's source is a woman aged 70-85 years with renal cell carcinoma. The sample consisted of blood, taken from a patient whose treatment included radiotherapy and nephrectomy. This CDR3 is CASRVQTYEQYF. DNA for the CDR3: TGTGCCAGCAGAGTACAGACCTACGAGCAGTACTTC.